The 2 T cell receptor beta chains below come from one sample, sequenced in a study of blood T cell repertoires in COVID-19. Data came from immunoSEQ multiplex PCR; TCRdb stores just in-frame clones and leaves some out. The table shows a few hundred thousand clones, with approximately 79% occurring only once. The source material was PBMCs or T cells enriched from blood (not recorded which). The receptors here all came from a man younger than 40 with acute COVID-19.

The rearrangement links TRBV27 to TRBJ1-5; D not resolved. From germline, CDR1 is MNHEY and CDR2 SMNVEV (reference sequence). Trimming stripped 7 bases from V and 9 bases from J, with 7 bases between. This CDR3 contains 10 residues. CDR3 loop: CASTLRPQHF. The CDR3 nucleotides read TGTGCCAGCACCTTGCGGCCCCAGCATTTT.

This clone turned up a few times. This rearrangement joins TRBV7-8 to TRBJ1-2; D is possibly TRBD1 (5 bases). V was cut by 5 bases and J by 3 bases, with 13 bases left in between. Germline values: CDR1 SGHVS, CDR2 FQNEAQ. The CDR3 has 14 amino acids. The CDR3 sequence: CASSVGGTDYGYTF. Here the CDR3 DNA reads TGTGCCAGCAGCGTAGGCGGGACGGACTATGGCTACACCTTC.